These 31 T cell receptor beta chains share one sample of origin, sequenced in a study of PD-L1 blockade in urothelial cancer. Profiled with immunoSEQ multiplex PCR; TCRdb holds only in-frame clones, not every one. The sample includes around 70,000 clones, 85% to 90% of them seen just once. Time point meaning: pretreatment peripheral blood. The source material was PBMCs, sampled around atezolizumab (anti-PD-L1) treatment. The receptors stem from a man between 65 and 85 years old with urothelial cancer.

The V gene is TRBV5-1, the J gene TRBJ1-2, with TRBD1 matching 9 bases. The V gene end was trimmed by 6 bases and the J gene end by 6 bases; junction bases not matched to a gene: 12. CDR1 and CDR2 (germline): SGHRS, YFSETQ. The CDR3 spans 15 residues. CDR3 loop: CASNVVGTGFDGYTF. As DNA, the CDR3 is TGCGCCAGCAACGTCGTTGGGACAGGGTTTGATGGCTACACCTTC. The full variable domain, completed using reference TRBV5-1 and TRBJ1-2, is KAGVTQTPRYLIKTRGQQVTLSCSPISGHRSVSWYQQTPGQGLQFLFEYFSETQRNKGNFPGRFSGRQFSNSRSEMNVSTLELGDSALYLCASNVVGTGFDGYTFGSGTRLTVV.

The CDR3, as DNA: TGTGCCAGCAGTTCGGACAGGTACAATGAGCAGTTCTTC. It specifies CASSSDRYNEQFF. J is TRBJ2-1 and V is TRBV2, with 7 positions matching TRBD1. The CDR3 has 13 amino acids. Germline V gene lookup returns CDR1 SNHLY and CDR2 FYNNEI. Germline trimming cut 5 bases from V and 4 bases from J; bases unmatched to any gene: 2.

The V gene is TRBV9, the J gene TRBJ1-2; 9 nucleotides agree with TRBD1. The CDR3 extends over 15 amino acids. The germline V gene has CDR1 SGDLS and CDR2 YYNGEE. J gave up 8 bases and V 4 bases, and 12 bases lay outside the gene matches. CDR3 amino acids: CASSLLAGTGTGYTF. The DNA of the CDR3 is TGTGCCAGCAGCCTACTCGCCGGGACAGGGACAGGCTACACCTTC.

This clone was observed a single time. The CDR3 spells CASSLPAGGNNEQFF. The DNA for the CDR3 is TGTGCCAGCAGCTTACCAGCGGGAGGAAACAATGAGCAGTTCTTC. V is TRBV7-8 and J is TRBJ2-1; 9 positions match TRBD2. The germline V gene encodes CDR1 SGHVS and CDR2 FQNEAQ. V lost 2 bases and J lost 5; bases outside the gene matches: 4. The CDR3 has 15 amino acids.

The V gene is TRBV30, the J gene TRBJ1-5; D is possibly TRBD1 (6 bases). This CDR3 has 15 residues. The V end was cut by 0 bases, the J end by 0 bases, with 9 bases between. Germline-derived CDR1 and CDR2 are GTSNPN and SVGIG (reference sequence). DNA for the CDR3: TGTGCCTGGAGTGTCGGACAGTATAGCAATCAGCCCCAGCATTTT. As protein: CAWSVGQYSNQPQHF.

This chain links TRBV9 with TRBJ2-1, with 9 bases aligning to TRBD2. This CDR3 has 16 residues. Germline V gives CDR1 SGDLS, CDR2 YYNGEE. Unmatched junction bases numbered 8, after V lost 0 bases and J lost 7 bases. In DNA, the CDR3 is TGTGCCAGCAGCGTAGGCCCTGGCGGGAGGGAAAATGAGCAGTTCTTC. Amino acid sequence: CASSVGPGGRENEQFF.

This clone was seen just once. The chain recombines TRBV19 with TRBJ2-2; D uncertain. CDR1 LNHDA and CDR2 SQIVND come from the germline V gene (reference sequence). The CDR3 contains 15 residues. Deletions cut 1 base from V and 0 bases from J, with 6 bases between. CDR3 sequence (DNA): TGTGCCAGTAGTATAGGCCAGACGAACACCGGGGAGCTGTTTTTT. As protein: CASSIGQTNTGELFF.

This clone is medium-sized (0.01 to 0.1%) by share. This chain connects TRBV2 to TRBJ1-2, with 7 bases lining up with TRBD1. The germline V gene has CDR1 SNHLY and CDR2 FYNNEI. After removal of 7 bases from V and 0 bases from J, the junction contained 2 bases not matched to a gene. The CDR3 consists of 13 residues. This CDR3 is CASTGQTNYGYTF. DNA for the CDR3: TGTGCCAGCACGGGACAGACTAACTATGGCTACACCTTC.

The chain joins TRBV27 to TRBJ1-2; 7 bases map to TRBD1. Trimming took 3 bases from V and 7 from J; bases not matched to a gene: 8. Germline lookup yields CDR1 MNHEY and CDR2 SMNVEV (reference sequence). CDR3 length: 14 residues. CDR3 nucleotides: TGTGCCAGCAGTTTTAGCACAGGGGCGGGTGGCTACACCTTC. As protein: CASSFSTGAGGYTF.

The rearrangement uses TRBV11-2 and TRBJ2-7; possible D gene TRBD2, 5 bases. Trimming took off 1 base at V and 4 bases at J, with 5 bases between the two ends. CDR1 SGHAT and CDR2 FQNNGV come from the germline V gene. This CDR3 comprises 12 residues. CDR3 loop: CASSLGRYEQYF. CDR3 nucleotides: TGTGCCAGCAGCTTAGGGAGGTACGAGCAGTACTTC.

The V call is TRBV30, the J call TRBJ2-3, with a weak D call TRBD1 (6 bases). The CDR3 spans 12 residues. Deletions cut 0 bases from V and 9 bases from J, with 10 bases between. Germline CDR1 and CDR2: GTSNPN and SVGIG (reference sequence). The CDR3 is CAWSVQGTTQYF. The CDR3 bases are TGTGCCTGGAGTGTACAGGGTACGACGCAGTATTTT.

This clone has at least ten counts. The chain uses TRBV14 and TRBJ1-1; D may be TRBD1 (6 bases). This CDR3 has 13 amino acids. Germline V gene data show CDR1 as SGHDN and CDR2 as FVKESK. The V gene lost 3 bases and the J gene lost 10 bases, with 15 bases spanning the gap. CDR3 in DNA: TGTGCCAGCAGCCAGATCAGCCGGGACATAGCTTTCTTT. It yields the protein CASSQISRDIAFF.

CDR3 protein: CSVRQYQETQYF. The CDR3, as DNA: TGCAGCGTTAGACAGTACCAAGAGACCCAGTACTTC. The V call is TRBV29-1, the J call TRBJ2-5; possible D gene TRBD1, 5 bases. Germline CDR1 and CDR2: SQVTM and ANQGSEA. The CDR3 extends over 12 amino acids. V was trimmed by 5 bases and J by 0 bases, leaving 7 bases between them.

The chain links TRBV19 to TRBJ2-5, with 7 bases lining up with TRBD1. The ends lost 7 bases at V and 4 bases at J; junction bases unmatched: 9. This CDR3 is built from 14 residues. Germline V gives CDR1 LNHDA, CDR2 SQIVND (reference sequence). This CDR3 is CASTPTGFVETQYF. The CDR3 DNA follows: TGTGCCAGTACCCCGACAGGGTTTGTAGAGACCCAGTACTTC.

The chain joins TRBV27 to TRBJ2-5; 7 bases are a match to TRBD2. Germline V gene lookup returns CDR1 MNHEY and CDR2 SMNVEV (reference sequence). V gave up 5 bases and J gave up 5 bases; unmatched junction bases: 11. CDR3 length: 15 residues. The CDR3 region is CASSNAGEREETQYF. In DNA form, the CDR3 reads TGTGCCAGCAGTAATGCGGGAGAGAGAGAGGAGACCCAGTACTTC.

The CDR3 here is CASSPQGAIGYGYTF. CDR3 nucleotides: TGTGCCAGCAGTCCGCAGGGGGCGATTGGCTATGGCTACACCTTC. This chain connects TRBV27 to TRBJ1-2; 8 nucleotides line up with TRBD1. CDR3 length: 15 residues. The V gene's germline CDR1 is MNHEY and CDR2 SMNVEV (reference sequence). J gave up 4 bases and V 5 bases, and 9 bases lay outside the gene matches.

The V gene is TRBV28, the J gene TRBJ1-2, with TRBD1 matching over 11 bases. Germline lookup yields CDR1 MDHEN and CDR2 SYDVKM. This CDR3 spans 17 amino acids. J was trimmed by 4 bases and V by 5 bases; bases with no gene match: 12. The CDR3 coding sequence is TGTGCCAGCAGTGCCGGGACAGGGGGTGGCCGGGGCTATGGCTACACCTTC. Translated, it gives CASSAGTGGGRGYGYTF.

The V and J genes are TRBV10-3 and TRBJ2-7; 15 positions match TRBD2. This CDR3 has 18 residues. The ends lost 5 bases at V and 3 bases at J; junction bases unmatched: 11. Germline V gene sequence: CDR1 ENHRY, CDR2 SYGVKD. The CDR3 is CAISKPGLAGGLFYEQYF. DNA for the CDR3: TGTGCCATCAGTAAACCGGGACTAGCGGGAGGTTTATTCTACGAGCAGTACTTC.

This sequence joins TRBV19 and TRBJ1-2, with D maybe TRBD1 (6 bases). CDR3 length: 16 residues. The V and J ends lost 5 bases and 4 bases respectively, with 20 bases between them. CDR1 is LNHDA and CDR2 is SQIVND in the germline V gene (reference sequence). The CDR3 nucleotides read TGTGCCAGTAGTCCTCAGGGGAGACCAAAGAGCTATGGCTACACCTTC. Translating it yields CASSPQGRPKSYGYTF.

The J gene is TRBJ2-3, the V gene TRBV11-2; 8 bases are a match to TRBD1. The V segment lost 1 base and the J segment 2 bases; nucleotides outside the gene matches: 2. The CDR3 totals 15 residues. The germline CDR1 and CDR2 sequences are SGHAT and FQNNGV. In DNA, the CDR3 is TGTGCCAGCAGCTTAGGGACAGGGAACACAGATACGCAGTATTTT. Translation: CASSLGTGNTDTQYF.

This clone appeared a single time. Here the CDR3 reads CASSTYRVRAFF. CDR3 in DNA: TGTGCCAGTAGTACCTACAGGGTACGGGCTTTCTTT. This chain links TRBV19 with TRBJ1-1, with TRBD1 as a possible D gene (6 bases). CDR1 is LNHDA, CDR2 SQIVND, per germline (reference sequence). V shed 4 bases and J shed 11 bases, with 14 bases lying between them. The CDR3 is 12 amino acids.

DNA of the CDR3: TGTGCCTGGACACACTCCTACGAGCAGTACTTC. As protein: CAWTHSYEQYF. This rearrangement joins TRBV30 to TRBJ2-7; unclear D gene. Germline assignment: CDR1 GTSNPN and CDR2 SVGIG (reference sequence). The CDR3 runs to 11 residues. V lost 4 bases and J 0 bases, leaving 4 bases between the germline ends.

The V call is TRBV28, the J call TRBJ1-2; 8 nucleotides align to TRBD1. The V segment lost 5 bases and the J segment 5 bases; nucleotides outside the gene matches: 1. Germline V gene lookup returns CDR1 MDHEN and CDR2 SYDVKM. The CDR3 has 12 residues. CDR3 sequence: CASSDRGYGYTF. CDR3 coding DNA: TGTGCCAGCAGTGACAGGGGTTATGGCTACACCTTC.

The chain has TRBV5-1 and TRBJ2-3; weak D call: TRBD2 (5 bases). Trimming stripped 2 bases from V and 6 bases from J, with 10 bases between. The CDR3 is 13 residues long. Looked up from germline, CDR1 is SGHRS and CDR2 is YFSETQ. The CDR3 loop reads CASSFRGIDTQYF. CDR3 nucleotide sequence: TGCGCCAGCAGCTTCCGAGGGATCGATACGCAGTATTTT.

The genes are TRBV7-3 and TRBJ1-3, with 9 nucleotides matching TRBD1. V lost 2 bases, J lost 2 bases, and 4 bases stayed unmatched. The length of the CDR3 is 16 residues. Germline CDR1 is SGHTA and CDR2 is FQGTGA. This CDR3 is CASSLSGQGTGNTIYF. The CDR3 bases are TGTGCCAGCAGCTTATCGGGACAGGGCACTGGAAACACCATATATTTT. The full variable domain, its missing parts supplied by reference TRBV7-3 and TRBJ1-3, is GAGVSQTPSNKVTEKGKYVELRCDPISGHTALYWYRQSLGQGPEFLIYFQGTGAADDSGLPNDRFFAVRPEGSVSTLKIQRTERGDSAVYLCASSLSGQGTGNTIYFGEGSWLTVV.

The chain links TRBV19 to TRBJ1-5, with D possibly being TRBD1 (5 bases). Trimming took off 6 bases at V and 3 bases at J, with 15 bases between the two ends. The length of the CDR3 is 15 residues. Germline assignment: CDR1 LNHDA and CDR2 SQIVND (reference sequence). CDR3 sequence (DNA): TGTGCCAGTAGCCATCGACAGTCTGACAATCAGCCCCAGCATTTT. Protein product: CASSHRQSDNQPQHF.

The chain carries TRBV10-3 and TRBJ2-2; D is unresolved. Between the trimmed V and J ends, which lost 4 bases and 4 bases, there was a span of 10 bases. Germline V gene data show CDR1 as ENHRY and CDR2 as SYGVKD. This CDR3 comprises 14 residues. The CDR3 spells CAISVRSTTGELFF. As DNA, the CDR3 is TGTGCCATCAGTGTTAGATCCACCACCGGGGAGCTGTTTTTT.

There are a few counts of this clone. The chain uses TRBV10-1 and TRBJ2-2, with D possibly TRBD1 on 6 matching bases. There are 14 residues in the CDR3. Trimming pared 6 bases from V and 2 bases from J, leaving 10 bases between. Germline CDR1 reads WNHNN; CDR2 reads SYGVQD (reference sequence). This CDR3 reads CASRAGTNTGELFF. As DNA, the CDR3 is TGCGCCAGCAGAGCCGGGACAAACACCGGGGAGCTGTTTTTT.

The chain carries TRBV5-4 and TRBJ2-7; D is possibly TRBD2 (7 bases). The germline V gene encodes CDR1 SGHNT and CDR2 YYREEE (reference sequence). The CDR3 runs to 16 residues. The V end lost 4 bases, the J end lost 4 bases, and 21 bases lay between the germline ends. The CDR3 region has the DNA TGTGCCAGCAGCCCGCGCGGGGGCGGGAGATCATACGAGCAGTACTTC. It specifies CASSPRGGGRSYEQYF.

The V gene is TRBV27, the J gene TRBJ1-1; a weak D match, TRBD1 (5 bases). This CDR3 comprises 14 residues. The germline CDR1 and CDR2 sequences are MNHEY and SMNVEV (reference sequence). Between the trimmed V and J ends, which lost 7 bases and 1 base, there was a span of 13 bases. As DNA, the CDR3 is TGTGCCAGCACCCAGGGACTTTCGAACACTGAAGCTTTCTTT. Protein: CASTQGLSNTEAFF.

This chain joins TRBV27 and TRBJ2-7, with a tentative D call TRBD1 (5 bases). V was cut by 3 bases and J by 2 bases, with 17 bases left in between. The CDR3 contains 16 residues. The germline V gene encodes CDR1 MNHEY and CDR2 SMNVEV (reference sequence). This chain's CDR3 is CASSLRGAPDPYEQYF. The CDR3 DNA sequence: TGTGCCAGCAGTTTGCGTGGGGCCCCAGACCCCTACGAGCAGTACTTC.